The 27 T cell receptor beta chains presented below share a single source sample, sequenced in a study of T cells in Graves' hyperthyroidism and ophthalmopathy. TCR beta CDR3 sequences were amplified from RNA transcripts. With the HTBI primer set, the TCR CDR3 went through a first round of RT-PCR. In TCRdb, the multiplex PCR reads were re-called with MiXCR into one record per CDR3 protein. The table lists about 59,000 distinct CDR3 sequences, about 57% of them singletons. Sequencing was performed on blood. The receptors originated from a woman aged 55-75 years with Graves' ophthalmopathy.

This clonotype was recorded at least ten times. The rearrangement uses TRBV20-1 and TRBJ2-7; 7 bases align to TRBD1. Looked up from germline, CDR1 is DFQATT and CDR2 is SNEGSKA (reference sequence). Unmatched junction bases numbered 7, after V lost 6 bases and J lost 2 bases. The CDR3 is 13 amino acids. CDR3 protein: CSAGDSRAYEQYF. CDR3 nucleotide sequence: TGCAGTGCGGGGGACAGCCGGGCCTACGAGCAGTACTTC.

Worth noting for this clonotype: The DNA is omitted, as the CDR3 cannot be located on it reliably, and the CDR3 follows TCRdb's listing. J is TRBJ1-1 and V is TRBV7-9; TRBD1 was called by the table and not checked on the DNA. Germline CDR1 is SEHNR and CDR2 is FQNEAQ (reference sequence). The CDR3 extends over 22 residues, inclusive of both ends. The CDR3 sequence is CASSLGGPLVEQYFGPGAEAFF.

This clonotype has a count of ten or more. The chain couples TRBV6-6 to TRBJ1-4; no firm D call. V was pared by 4 bases and J by 5 bases, with 5 bases between. Germline V gene sequence: CDR1 MNHNY, CDR2 SVGAGI (reference sequence). The CDR3 is 12 amino acids. The CDR3 DNA is TGTGCCAGCAGTTCCACCAATGAAAAACTGTTTTTT. This gives the protein CASSSTNEKLFF.

This clonotype counts as medium-sized. This chain joins TRBV24-1 and TRBJ1-2, with TRBD1 matching 7 bases. CDR1 is KGHDR, CDR2 SFDVKD, per germline. The J segment lost 4 bases and the V segment lost 3 bases, leaving 10 bases of the junction unmatched. This CDR3 is 16 amino acids long. This CDR3 reads CATSDPSRTGTYGYTF. In DNA, the CDR3 is TGTGCCACCAGTGATCCCTCCCGGACAGGAACCTATGGCTACACCTTC.

This clonotype occurred a few times. This chain links TRBV2 with TRBJ2-7; 10 bases are a match to TRBD1. V was pared by 7 bases and J by 7 bases, with 7 bases of the junction left unmatched. Per the germline V gene, CDR1 is SNHLY and CDR2 is FYNNEI. The CDR3 extends over 13 amino acids. The CDR3 DNA sequence: TGTGCCAGCATAAGGACAGGGGGGCGGGAGCAGTACTTC. As protein: CASIRTGGREQYF.

The chain is built from TRBV7-2 and TRBJ2-7, with 10 bases lining up with TRBD2. This CDR3 comprises 17 residues. Trimming at V came to 0 bases and at J to 2 bases, leaving 7 bases not matched to a gene. Germline V gives CDR1 SGHTA, CDR2 FQGNSA. CDR3 sequence (DNA): TGTGCCAGCAGCTTAGCCCGGTGGACTAGCGGTACCTACGAGCAGTACTTC. This codes for CASSLARWTSGTYEQYF.

V is TRBV20-1 and J is TRBJ1-5; 7 bases agree with TRBD1. V lost 5 bases, J lost 6 bases, and 7 bases stayed unmatched. This CDR3 spans 13 amino acids. Germline values: CDR1 DFQATT, CDR2 SNEGSKA (reference sequence). The CDR3 loop is CSALTGDPQPQHF. The CDR3 nucleotides are TGCAGTGCTTTAACAGGGGATCCTCAGCCCCAGCATTTT.

As to this clonotype: The junction and the germline gene differ at one end; a read error may be behind it. This chain connects TRBV12-3 or TRBV12-4 to TRBJ2-5; D assignment may be TRBD1 or TRBD2 (7 bases each). The DNA end lines up better with TRBJ2-1; the J call may be wrong. The CDR3 contains 16 residues. For the CDR3, the DNA is TGTGCTAGCAGTACCGCCCTAACAGGGGAGGGAGAGACCCAGTTCTTC. This sequence encodes CASSTALTGEGETQFF.

The J gene is TRBJ2-1, the V gene TRBV5-1, with 13 bases matching TRBD2. The germline gives CDR1 SGHRS, CDR2 YFSETQ. This CDR3 is built from 15 residues. V lost 3 bases and J lost 3; bases outside the gene matches: 0. Here the CDR3 reads CASSWTSGGYNEQFF. The CDR3 nucleotides read TGCGCCAGCAGCTGGACTAGCGGGGGCTACAATGAGCAGTTCTTC.

The chain combines TRBV9 with TRBJ2-7, with a weak D call TRBD1 (6 bases). The ends were cut back, 3 bases at V and 3 bases at J, with 19 bases in the middle. Germline-derived CDR1 and CDR2 are SGDLS and YYNGEE. The CDR3 has 16 amino acids. CDR3 amino acids: CASSESGTRVGYEQYF. CDR3 nucleotide sequence: TGTGCCAGCAGCGAATCCGGGACACGGGTCGGCTACGAGCAGTACTTC.

This clonotype has at least ten counts. V gene TRBV3-1 combines with J gene TRBJ2-3; D gene ambiguous. CDR3 length: 14 residues. The V and J ends lost 3 bases and 1 base respectively, with 8 bases between them. Germline-derived CDR1 and CDR2 are LGHDT and YNNKEL (reference sequence). CDR3 nucleotide sequence: TGTGCCAGCAGCCAGGGCTTAGGCACAGATACGCAGTATTTT. This translates into CASSQGLGTDTQYF.

The rearrangement uses TRBV2 and TRBJ1-6; D might be TRBD1 (5 bases). The germline V gene encodes CDR1 SNHLY and CDR2 FYNNEI. There are 15 residues in the CDR3. V was clipped by 1 base and J by 6 bases, with 10 bases between them. CDR3 in amino acids: CASSEDSGTNSPLHF. CDR3 sequence (DNA): TGTGCCAGCAGTGAAGACAGCGGGACTAATTCACCCCTCCACTTT.

This rearrangement joins TRBV30 to TRBJ2-2; D unclear. Deletions cut 3 bases from V and 3 bases from J, with 14 bases between. The CDR3 consists of 15 residues. Germline-derived CDR1 and CDR2 are GTSNPN and SVGIG (reference sequence). CDR3: CAWSATGSYTGELFF. The CDR3 bases are TGTGCCTGGAGCGCAACCGGGTCCTACACCGGGGAGCTGTTTTTT.

The V gene is TRBV6-4, the J gene TRBJ2-7, with 8 bases identical to TRBD1. V lost 0 bases and J lost 3; bases outside the gene matches: 1. The CDR3 is 14 residues long. Germline CDR1 is MRHNA and CDR2 is SNTAGT. In DNA, the CDR3 is TGTGCCAGCAGTGACTCAACAGGGGGCTACGAGCAGTACTTC. Translated, it gives CASSDSTGGYEQYF.

V is TRBV20-1 and J is TRBJ1-6, with no clear D. V was cut by 6 bases and J by 0 bases, with 9 bases left in between. Per germline, CDR1 DFQATT and CDR2 SNEGSKA (reference sequence). The CDR3 extends over 14 amino acids. CDR3 protein: CSAHPSSYNSPLHF. CDR3 DNA: TGCAGTGCCCACCCGAGCTCCTATAATTCACCCCTCCACTTT.

The chain uses TRBV7-6 and TRBJ1-5; D call uncertain. Deletions cut 1 base from V and 8 bases from J, with 9 bases between. The germline gives CDR1 SGHVS, CDR2 FNYEAQ. The CDR3 runs to 13 residues. The DNA for the CDR3 is TGTGCCAGCAGCTTAGGATCGAATGAGCCCCAGCATTTT. Translating gives CASSLGSNEPQHF. Drawing the rest from reference TRBV7-6 and TRBJ1-5, the complete variable domain is GAGVSQSPRYKVTKRGQDVALRCDPISGHVSLYWYRQALGQGPEFLTYFNYEAQQDKSGLPNDRFSAERPEGSISTLTIQRTEQRDSAMYRCASSLGSNEPQHFGDGTRLSIL.

The chain has TRBV7-8 and TRBJ2-1, with 10 bases that match TRBD2. CDR3 size: 16 residues. The junction had 5 bases not matched to a gene; V was cut back by 4 bases and J by 2 bases. CDR1 is SGHVS, CDR2 FQNEAQ, per germline. CDR3 sequence reads: CASSSSGSGTYNEQFF. The CDR3 region has the DNA TGTGCCAGCAGCTCTAGCGGGAGTGGGACCTACAATGAGCAGTTCTTC.

For the CDR3, the DNA is TGTGCCAGCAGTGAGGTTAGCGGGGGGGCAAATGAGCAGTTCTTC. This translates into CASSEVSGGANEQFF. V is TRBV2 and J is TRBJ2-1; TRBD2 agrees at 11 bases. The CDR3 length is 15 residues. In germline, CDR1 is SNHLY, CDR2 FYNNEI. The V segment lost 3 bases and the J segment 7 bases; nucleotides outside the gene matches: 5.

The chain combines TRBV2 with TRBJ2-7; D gene unclear. The length of the CDR3 is 13 residues. Germline assignment: CDR1 SNHLY and CDR2 FYNNEI. Trimming pared 4 bases from V and 0 bases from J, leaving 7 bases between. The CDR3 region has the DNA TGTGCCAGCAGTGTTAAGCGCTCCTACGAGCAGTACGTC. This encodes CASSVKRSYEQYV.

The rearrangement links TRBV29-1 to TRBJ2-1; 8 bases are shared with TRBD2. The germline gives CDR1 SQVTM, CDR2 ANQGSEA. The V segment lost 4 bases and the J segment 4 bases; nucleotides outside the gene matches: 6. This CDR3 spans 14 amino acids. The CDR3 coding sequence is TGCAGCGTTGGAGCGGGGGCTTATTACAATGAGCAGTTCTTC. This gives the protein CSVGAGAYYNEQFF.

The CDR3 spells CSAIPGEGAQYGYTF. The CDR3 DNA follows: TGCAGTGCCATCCCGGGTGAGGGGGCGCAGTATGGCTACACCTTC. The chain couples TRBV20-1 to TRBJ1-2, with 7 bases that match TRBD1. With 6 bases clipped from V and 5 bases from J, the junction kept 15 bases outside the gene matches. The CDR3 totals 15 residues. From germline, CDR1 is DFQATT and CDR2 SNEGSKA (reference sequence).

Comment on this clonotype: The junction and the germline gene differ at one end; a read error may be behind it. This rearrangement joins TRBV20-1 to TRBJ2-1; TRBD1 is a possible D gene (6 bases). CDR3 size: 16 residues. Germline-derived CDR1 and CDR2 are DFQATT and SNEGSKA (reference sequence). CDR3 sequence (DNA): TGCAGTGCCCACGATCACAGGGTTTTTGACTTCAATGAACAGTTCTTC. Translation: CSAHDHRVFDFNEQFF.

This clonotype showed up many times. The V and J genes are TRBV19 and TRBJ1-1; 7 nucleotides align to TRBD1. Losses at the gene ends were 6 bases for V and 1 base for J; bases not matched to a gene: 8. CDR3 size: 15 residues. Germline V gene sequence: CDR1 LNHDA, CDR2 SQIVND (reference sequence). The CDR3 sequence: CASRALRQGNTEAFF. The CDR3 DNA follows: TGTGCCAGTAGGGCTCTCAGACAGGGGAACACTGAAGCTTTCTTT.

The gene calls are TRBV6-2 or TRBV6-3 and TRBJ2-5, with D possibly TRBD2 on 6 matching bases. The CDR3 is 13 residues long. V gave up 5 bases and J gave up 7 bases, with 14 bases separating them. Germline-derived CDR1 and CDR2 are MNHEY and SVGEGT. The DNA for the CDR3 is TGTGCCAGCAGTATAGCGGCAGGAGGGACCCAGTACTTC. It yields the protein CASSIAAGGTQYF.

Note on this clonotype: This may stem from a read error, because a much larger clone lies one nucleotide away. This chain joins TRBV27 and TRBJ1-1; perhaps TRBD1 as D (6 bases). Germline CDR1 reads MNHEY; CDR2 reads SMNVEV (reference sequence). V lost 5 bases to trimming and J lost 11 bases, with 24 bases between them. CDR3 size: 15 residues. The chain's CDR3 is CASSLEGGVFSSAFF. Here the CDR3 DNA reads TGTGCCAGCAGTCTTGAAGGGGGGGTGTTTAGTTCGGCTTTCTTT.

The chain is built from TRBV29-1 and TRBJ2-7, with 8 bases that match TRBD1. Germline trimming cut 6 bases from V and 4 bases from J; bases unmatched to any gene: 8. CDR3 length equals 13 residues. Germline CDR1 is SQVTM and CDR2 is ANQGSEA. DNA for the CDR3: TGCAGCGTAAGACAGGGGATGGTGTACGAGCAGTACTTC. Its translation: CSVRQGMVYEQYF.

In its sample, this clonotype was seen many times. CDR3 residues: CASSVPASGGPNTGELFF. The CDR3 region has the DNA TGTGCCAGCAGCGTACCGGCTAGCGGGGGGCCGAACACCGGGGAGCTGTTTTTT. The chain couples TRBV9 to TRBJ2-2; 11 positions agree with TRBD2. This CDR3 spans 18 amino acids. The J segment lost 0 bases and the V segment lost 1 base, leaving 5 bases of the junction unmatched. The germline gives CDR1 SGDLS, CDR2 YYNGEE.